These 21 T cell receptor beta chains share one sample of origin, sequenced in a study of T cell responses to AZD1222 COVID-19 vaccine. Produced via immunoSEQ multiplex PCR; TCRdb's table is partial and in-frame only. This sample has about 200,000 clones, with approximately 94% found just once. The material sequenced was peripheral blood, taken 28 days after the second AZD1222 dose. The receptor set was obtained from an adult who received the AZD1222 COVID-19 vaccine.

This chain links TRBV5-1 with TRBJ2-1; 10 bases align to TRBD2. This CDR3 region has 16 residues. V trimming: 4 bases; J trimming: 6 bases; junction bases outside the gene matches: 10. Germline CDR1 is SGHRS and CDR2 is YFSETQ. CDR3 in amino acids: CASSPEMTSGSNEQFF. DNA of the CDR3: TGCGCCAGCAGCCCCGAGATGACTAGCGGGTCCAATGAGCAGTTCTTC.

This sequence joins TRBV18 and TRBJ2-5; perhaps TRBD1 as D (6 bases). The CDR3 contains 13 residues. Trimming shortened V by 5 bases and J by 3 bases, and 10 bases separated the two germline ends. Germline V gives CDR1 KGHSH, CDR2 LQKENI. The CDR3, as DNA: TGTGCCAGCTCAGAACAGGGAAAAGAGACCCAGTACTTC. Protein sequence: CASSEQGKETQYF.

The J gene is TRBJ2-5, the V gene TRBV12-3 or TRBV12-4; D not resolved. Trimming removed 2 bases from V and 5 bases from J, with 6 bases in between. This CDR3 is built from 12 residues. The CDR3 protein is CASSLSVETQYF. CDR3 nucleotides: TGTGCCAGCAGTTTATCGGTGGAGACCCAGTACTTC.

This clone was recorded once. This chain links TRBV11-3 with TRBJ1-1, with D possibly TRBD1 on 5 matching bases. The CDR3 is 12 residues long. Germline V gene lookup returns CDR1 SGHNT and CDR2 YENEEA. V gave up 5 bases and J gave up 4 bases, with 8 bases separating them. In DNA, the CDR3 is TGTGCCAGCAGCAGAAGGGGCACTGAAGCTTTCTTT. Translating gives CASSRRGTEAFF.

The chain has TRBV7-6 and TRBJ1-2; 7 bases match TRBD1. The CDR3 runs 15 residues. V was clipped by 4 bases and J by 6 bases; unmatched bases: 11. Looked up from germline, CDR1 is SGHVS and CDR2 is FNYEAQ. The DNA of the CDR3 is TGTGCCAGCAGCTCGCAGGGACAGTTCTTGGATGGCTACACCTTC. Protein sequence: CASSSQGQFLDGYTF.

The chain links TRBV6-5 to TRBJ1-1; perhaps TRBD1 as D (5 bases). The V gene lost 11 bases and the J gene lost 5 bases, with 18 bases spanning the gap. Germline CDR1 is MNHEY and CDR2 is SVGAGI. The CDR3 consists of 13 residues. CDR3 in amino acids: CAQGEGRTTEAFF. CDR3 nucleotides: TGTGCCCAGGGCGAAGGCCGGACTACTGAAGCTTTCTTT.

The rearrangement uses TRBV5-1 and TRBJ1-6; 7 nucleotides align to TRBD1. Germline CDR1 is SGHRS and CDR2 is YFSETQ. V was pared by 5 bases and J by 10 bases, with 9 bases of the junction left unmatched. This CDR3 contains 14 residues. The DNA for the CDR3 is TGCGCCAGCAGACCGACAGGGATCGGCTCACCCCTCCACTTT. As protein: CASRPTGIGSPLHF.

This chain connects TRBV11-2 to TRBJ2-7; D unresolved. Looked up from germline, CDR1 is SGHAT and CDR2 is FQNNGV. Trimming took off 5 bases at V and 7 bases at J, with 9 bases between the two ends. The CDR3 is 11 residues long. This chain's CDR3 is CASSLRREQYF. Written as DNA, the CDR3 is TGTGCCAGCAGCCTGAGGCGGGAGCAGTACTTC. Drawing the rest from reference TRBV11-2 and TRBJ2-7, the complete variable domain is EAGVAQSPRYKIIEKRQSVAFWCNPISGHATLYWYQQILGQGPKLLIQFQNNGVVDDSQLPKDRFSAERLKGVDSTLKIQPAKLEDSAVYLCASSLRREQYFGPGTRLTVT.

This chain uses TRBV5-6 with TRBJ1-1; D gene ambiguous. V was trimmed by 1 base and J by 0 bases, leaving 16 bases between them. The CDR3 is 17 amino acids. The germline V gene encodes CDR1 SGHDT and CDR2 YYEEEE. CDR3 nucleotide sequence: TGTGCCAGCAGCTTGAGTCCTTTACTCTCCATGAACACTGAAGCTTTCTTT. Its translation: CASSLSPLLSMNTEAFF.

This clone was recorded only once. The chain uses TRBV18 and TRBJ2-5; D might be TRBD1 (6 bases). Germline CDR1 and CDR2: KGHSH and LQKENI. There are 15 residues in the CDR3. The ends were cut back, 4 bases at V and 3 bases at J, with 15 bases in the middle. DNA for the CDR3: TGTGCCAGCTCACGCCTGGGTGCAGGGGAAGAGACCCAGTACTTC. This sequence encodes CASSRLGAGEETQYF.

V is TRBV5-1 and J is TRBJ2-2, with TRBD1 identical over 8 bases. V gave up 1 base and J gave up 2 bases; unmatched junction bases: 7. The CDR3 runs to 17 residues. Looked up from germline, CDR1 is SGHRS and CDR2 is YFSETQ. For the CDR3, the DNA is TGCGCCAGCAGCTTGAGCCCGGACAGGGCTAACACCGGGGAGCTGTTTTTT. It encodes CASSLSPDRANTGELFF.

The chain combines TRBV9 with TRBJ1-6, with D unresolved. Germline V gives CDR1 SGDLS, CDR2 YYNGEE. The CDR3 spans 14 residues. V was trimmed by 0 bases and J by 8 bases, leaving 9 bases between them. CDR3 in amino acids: CASSVEPHDSPLHF. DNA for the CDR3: TGTGCCAGCAGCGTAGAGCCCCACGATTCACCCCTCCACTTT.

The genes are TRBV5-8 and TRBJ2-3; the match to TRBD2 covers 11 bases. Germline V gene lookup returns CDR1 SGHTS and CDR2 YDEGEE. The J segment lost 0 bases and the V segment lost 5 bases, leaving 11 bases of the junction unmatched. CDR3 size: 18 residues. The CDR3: CASSFTTTSGGSTDTQYF. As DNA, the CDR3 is TGTGCCAGCAGTTTTACCACTACTAGCGGGGGCAGCACAGATACGCAGTATTTT.

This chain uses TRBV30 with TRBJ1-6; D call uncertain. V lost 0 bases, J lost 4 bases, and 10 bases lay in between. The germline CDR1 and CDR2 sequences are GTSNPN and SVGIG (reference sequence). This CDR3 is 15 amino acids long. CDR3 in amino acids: CAWSVGGGYNSPLHF. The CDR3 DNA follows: TGTGCCTGGAGTGTGGGAGGCGGATATAATTCACCCCTCCACTTT.

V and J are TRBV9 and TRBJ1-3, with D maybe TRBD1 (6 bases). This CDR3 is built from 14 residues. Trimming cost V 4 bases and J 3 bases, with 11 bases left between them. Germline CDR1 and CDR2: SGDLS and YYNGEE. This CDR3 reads CASSTGLGGNTIYF. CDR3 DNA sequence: TGTGCCAGCAGCACAGGGTTGGGTGGAAACACCATATATTTT.

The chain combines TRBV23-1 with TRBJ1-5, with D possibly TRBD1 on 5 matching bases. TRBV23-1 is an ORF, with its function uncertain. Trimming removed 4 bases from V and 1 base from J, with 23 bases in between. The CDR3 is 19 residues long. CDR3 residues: CASSRPTGQYDMSNQPQHF. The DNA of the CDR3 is TGCGCCAGCAGTCGCCCTACGGGGCAGTACGATATGAGCAATCAGCCCCAGCATTTT.

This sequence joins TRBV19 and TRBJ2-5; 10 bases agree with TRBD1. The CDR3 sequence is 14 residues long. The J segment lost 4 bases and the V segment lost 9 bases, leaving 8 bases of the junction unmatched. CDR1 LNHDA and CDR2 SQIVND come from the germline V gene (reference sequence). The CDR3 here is CASKGQGVVETQYF. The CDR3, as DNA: TGTGCCAGCAAAGGACAGGGGGTAGTAGAGACCCAGTACTTC.

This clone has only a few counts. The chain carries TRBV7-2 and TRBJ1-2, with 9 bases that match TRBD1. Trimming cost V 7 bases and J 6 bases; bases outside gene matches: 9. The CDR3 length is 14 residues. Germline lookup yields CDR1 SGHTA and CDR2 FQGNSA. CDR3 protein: CASIPGDRVNGYTF. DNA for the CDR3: TGTGCCAGCATCCCCGGGGACAGGGTAAATGGCTACACCTTC.

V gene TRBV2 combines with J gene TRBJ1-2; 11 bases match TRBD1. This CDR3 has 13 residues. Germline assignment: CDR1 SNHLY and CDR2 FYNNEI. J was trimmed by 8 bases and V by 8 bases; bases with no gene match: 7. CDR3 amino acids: CASGDRGIGGYTF. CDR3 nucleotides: TGTGCCAGCGGGGACAGGGGGATAGGGGGCTACACCTTC.

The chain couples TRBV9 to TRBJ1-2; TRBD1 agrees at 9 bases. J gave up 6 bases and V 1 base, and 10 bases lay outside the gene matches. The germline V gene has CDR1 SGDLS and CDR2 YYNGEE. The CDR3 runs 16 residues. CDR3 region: CASSVTGDRDNDGYTF. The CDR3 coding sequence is TGTGCCAGCAGCGTAACGGGGGACAGGGACAATGATGGCTACACCTTC.

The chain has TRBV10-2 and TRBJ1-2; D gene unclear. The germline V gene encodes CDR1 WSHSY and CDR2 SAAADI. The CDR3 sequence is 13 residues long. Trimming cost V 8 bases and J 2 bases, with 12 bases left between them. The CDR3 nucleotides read TGCGCCAGCTCGCCAGGACGGAACTATGGCTACACCTTC. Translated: CASSPGRNYGYTF.